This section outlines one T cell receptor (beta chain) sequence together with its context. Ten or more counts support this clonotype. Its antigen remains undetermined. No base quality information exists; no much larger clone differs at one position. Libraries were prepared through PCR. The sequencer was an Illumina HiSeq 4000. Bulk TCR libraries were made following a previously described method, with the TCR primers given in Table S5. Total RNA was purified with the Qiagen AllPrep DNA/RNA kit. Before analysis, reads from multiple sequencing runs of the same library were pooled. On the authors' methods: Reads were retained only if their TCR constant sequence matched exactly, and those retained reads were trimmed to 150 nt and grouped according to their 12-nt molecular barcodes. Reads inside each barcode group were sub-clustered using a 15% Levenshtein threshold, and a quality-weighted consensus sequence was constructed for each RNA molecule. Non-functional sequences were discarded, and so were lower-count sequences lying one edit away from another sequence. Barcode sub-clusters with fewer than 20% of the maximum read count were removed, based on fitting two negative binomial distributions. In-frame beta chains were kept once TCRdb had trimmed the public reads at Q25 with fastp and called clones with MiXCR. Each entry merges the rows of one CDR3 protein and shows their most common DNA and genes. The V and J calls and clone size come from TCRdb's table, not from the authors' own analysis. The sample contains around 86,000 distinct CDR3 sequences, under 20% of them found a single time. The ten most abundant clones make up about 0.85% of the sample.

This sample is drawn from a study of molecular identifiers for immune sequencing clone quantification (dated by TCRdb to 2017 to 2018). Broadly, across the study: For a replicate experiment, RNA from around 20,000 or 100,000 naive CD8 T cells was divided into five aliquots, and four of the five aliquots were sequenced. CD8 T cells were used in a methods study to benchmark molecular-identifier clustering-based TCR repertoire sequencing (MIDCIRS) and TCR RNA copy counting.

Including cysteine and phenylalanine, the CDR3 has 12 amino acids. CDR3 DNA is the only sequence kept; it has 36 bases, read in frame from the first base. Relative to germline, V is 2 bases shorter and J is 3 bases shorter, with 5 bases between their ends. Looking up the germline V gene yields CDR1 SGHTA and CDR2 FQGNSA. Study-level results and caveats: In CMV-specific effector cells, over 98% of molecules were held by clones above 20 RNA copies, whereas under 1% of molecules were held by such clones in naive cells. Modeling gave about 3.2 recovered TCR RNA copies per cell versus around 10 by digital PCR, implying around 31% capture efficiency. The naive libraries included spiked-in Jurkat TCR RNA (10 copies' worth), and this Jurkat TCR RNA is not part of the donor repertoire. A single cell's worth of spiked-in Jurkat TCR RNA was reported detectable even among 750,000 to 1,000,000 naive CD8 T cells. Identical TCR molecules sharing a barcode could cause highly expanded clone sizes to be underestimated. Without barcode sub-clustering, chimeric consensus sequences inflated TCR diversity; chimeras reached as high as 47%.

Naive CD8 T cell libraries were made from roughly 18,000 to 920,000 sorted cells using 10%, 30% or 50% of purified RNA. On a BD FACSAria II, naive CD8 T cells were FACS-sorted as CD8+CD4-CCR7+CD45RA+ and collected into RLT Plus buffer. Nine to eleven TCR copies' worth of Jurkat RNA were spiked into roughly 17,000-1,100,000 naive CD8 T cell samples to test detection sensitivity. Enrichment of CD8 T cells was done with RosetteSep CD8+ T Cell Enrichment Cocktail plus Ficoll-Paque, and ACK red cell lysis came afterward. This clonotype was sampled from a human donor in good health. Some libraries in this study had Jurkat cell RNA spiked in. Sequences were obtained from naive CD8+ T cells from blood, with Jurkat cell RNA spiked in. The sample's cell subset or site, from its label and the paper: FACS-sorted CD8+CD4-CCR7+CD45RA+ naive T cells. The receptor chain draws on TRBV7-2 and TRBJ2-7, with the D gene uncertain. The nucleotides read TGTGCCAGCAGCTTAACCAGCTACGAGCAGTACTTC. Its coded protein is CASSLTSYEQYF. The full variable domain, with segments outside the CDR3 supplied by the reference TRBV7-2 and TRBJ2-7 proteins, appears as GAGVSQSPSNKVTEKGKDVELRCDPISGHTALYWYRQSLGQGLEFLIYFQGNSAPDKSGLPSDRFSAERTGGSVSTLTIQRTQQEDSAVYLCASSLTSYEQYFGPGTRLTVT.